The rows below give T cell receptor beta chains drawn from one sample of a study of neurological immune-mediated disorders. TCRdb ran MiXCR on the 5' RACE reads and lists one entry per CDR3 protein. The profile covers about 22,000 distinct CDR3 sequences, with around a sixth appearing a single time and roughly 7% taken by the ten largest. Source material: CD8+ T cells from blood. Source of these receptors: a woman younger than 30 with multiple sclerosis. Both conserved end residues are part of each CDR3. The D gene is left open where the match is weak. A clone size is listed for some rows: how often the clone was seen (once, few, many), or a class if it is expanded.

>TRBD1|TRBV6-5|TRBJ2-1|many
TGTGCCAGCTCGGTCCAGGGGGAAAACAATGAGCAGTTCTTC
CASSVQGENNEQFF
>-|TRBV7-6|TRBJ2-6|many
TGTGCCAGCAGCTTCGGTGGGGCCAACGTCCTGACTTTC
CASSFGGANVLTF
>-|TRBV12-2|TRBJ1-6|many
TGTGCAAGTCGCTTAAGAGACAAGACCCGGTACTCCTATAATTCACCCCTCCACTTT
CASRLRDKTRYSYNSPLHF
>-|TRBV15|TRBJ2-1|-
TGTGCCACCAGCAGAGTCCCACACAATGAGCAGTTCTTC
CATSRVPHNEQFF
>-|TRBV7-2|TRBJ2-3|many
TGTGCCAGCAGCTTAGAGGGAGGGGGTGGAGATACGCAGTATTTT
CASSLEGGGGDTQYF
>-|TRBV30|TRBJ1-1|-
TGTGCCTGGAGTGGAGGACAGCTGAACACTGAAGCTTTCTTT
CAWSGGQLNTEAFF
>TRBD1|TRBV27|TRBJ1-5|many
TGTGCCAGCAGTTTATCTTCACCGGGACAGCTTGATCAGCCCCAGCATTTT
CASSLSSPGQLDQPQHF
>TRBD2|TRBV12-3/TRBV12-4|TRBJ2-1|once
TGTGCCAGCAGTTTATACCTAGCGGGAGGGTACAATGAGCAGTTCTTC
CASSLYLAGGYNEQFF
>TRBD1|TRBV5-1|TRBJ1-2|many
TGCGCCAGCAGCCCGGAGGGACAGTACTATGGCTACACCTTC
CASSPEGQYYGYTF
>-|TRBV3-1|TRBJ2-1|many
TGTGCCAGCAGCCAAGAGCCGGAGGGCTCCTACAATGAGCAGTTCTTC
CASSQEPEGSYNEQFF
>-|TRBV5-5|TRBJ1-3|-
TGTGCCAGCAGCCGGACAGACGGAAACACCATATATTTT
CASSRTDGNTIYF
>TRBD1|TRBV12-3/TRBV12-4|TRBJ2-7|many
TGTGCCAGCAGGATAGGGACAGCGATCCAGTACTTC
CASRIGTAIQYF
>-|TRBV5-1|TRBJ1-1|many
TGCGCCACCCGGGGGGGAACTGAAGCTTTCTTT
CATRGGTEAFF
>TRBD1|TRBV25-1|TRBJ1-2|many
TGTGCCAGCAGACGGGAGGGGGACAGAATCTATGGCTACACCTTC
CASRREGDRIYGYTF
>TRBD1|TRBV7-8|TRBJ2-7|many
TGTGCCAGCAGCCCCCGGGACAGGGTTTACGAGCAGTACTTC
CASSPRDRVYEQYF
>-|TRBV7-2|TRBJ1-2|-
TGTGCCAGCAGCTTAGCCATGGGGACGCCGGTCTATGGCTACACCTTC
CASSLAMGTPVYGYTF
>-|TRBV15|TRBJ2-4|medium-sized
TGTGCCACCAGCAGGTTCCTAGGGAACATTCAGTACTTC
CATSRFLGNIQYF
>TRBD1|TRBV15|TRBJ2-7|many
TGTGCCACCAGCAGGGACAGGGGGCTGTACGAGCAGTACTTC
CATSRDRGLYEQYF
>-|TRBV5-6|TRBJ2-3|many
TGTGCCAGCAGCTTGGACGGGACGGGAGAACCTAGCACAGATACGCAGTATTTT
CASSLDGTGEPSTDTQYF
>TRBD1|TRBV7-9|TRBJ2-1|many
TGTGCCAGCAGCATCCGACAGGGGTTGCACAATGAGCAGTTCTTC
CASSIRQGLHNEQFF
>-|TRBV2|TRBJ2-5|many
TGTGCCAGCAGAGACAGCAGTCATCAAGAGACCCAGTACTTC
CASRDSSHQETQYF
>-|TRBV12-3/TRBV12-4|TRBJ2-1|few
TGTGCCAGCAGTTTTCGCGGTCTTCGTGAGCAGTTCTTC
CASSFRGLREQFF
>-|TRBV7-6|TRBJ1-2|medium-sized
TGTGCCAGCAGCCGCGACACCGCGGGATACTATGGCTACACCTTC
CASSRDTAGYYGYTF
>-|TRBV2|TRBJ2-1|-
TGTGCCAGTAGATTCCAGGGTCTTCGGAGCAATGAGCAGTTCTTC
CASRFQGLRSNEQFF
>TRBD2|TRBV20-1|TRBJ2-7|few
TGCAGTGCTAGAGACAGCGGGGGGTCCTCCTACGAGCAGTACTTC
CSARDSGGSSYEQYF
>TRBD2|TRBV6-2/TRBV6-3|TRBJ2-1|many
TGTGCCAGCAGTCTAACTAGCGGGGGCGGTTGGGAGCAGTTCTTC
CASSLTSGGGWEQFF
>-|TRBV9|TRBJ2-3|-
TGTGCCAGCAGCGCCCGAGGGACAAATAGAGATACGCAGTATTTT
CASSARGTNRDTQYF
>-|TRBV12-3/TRBV12-4|TRBJ2-1|many
TGTGCCAGCAGTTTTGCTAGCCAATCCATTCGCACTGAGCAGTTCTTC
CASSFASQSIRTEQFF
>-|TRBV12-3/TRBV12-4|TRBJ1-5|-
TGTGCCAGCAGTTGGGGCCAGGTGAATCAGCCCCAGCATTTT
CASSWGQVNQPQHF
>TRBD1|TRBV12-3/TRBV12-4|TRBJ2-5|many
TGTGCCAGCGCCCCCGGGACAGCTGTAGACCTGTACTTC
CASAPGTAVDLYF
>-|TRBV12-3/TRBV12-4|TRBJ2-2|many
TGTGCCAGCTCCCCCGACCGGGACGGGAACACCGGGGAGCTGTTTTTT
CASSPDRDGNTGELFF
>-|TRBV3-1|TRBJ2-7|many
TGTGCCAGCAGCCCAGGGACTTACGAGCAGTACTTC
CASSPGTYEQYF
>-|TRBV6-6|TRBJ1-1|-
TGTGCCAGCAGACAGCAGCACCTCGAAGCTTTCTTT
CASRQQHLEAFF
>-|TRBV6-5|TRBJ2-2|many
TGTGCCAGCAGTTACCGGGCCGGGGAGCTGTTTTTT
CASSYRAGELFF
>-|TRBV6-4|TRBJ2-2|many
TGTGCCAGCAGTGACTCGTCGGTTAGCGGGGAGCTGTTTTTT
CASSDSSVSGELFF
>-|TRBV3-1|TRBJ2-7|many
TGTGCCAGCAGCCAAGTTCAGGCGTCCCACGAGCAGTACTTC
CASSQVQASHEQYF
>-|TRBV4-3|TRBJ1-2|many
TGCGCCAGCAGCCAATCTGGGGGCTCTTATGGCTACACCTTC
CASSQSGGSYGYTF
>TRBD1|TRBV25-1|TRBJ1-1|medium-sized
TGTGCCAGCAGTTACGGGGCCGGGACAGCTGAAGCTTTCTTT
CASSYGAGTAEAFF
>-|TRBV5-6|TRBJ1-1|-
TGTGCCAGCAGCCCGGCCCCACCGGGCGCTGAAGCTTTCTTT
CASSPAPPGAEAFF
>-|TRBV25-1|TRBJ2-1|many
TGTGCCAGCAGGACCGACAGCTCCTACAATGAGCAGTTCTTC
CASRTDSSYNEQFF